These 19 T cell receptor beta chains were sequenced from one sample in a study of shared clonotypes between healthy human individuals. Sequencing used immunoSEQ multiplex PCR; TCRdb keeps in-frame clones, though not all of them. The table shows about 2,200,000 clones, with about 92% occurring only once. Naive CD8 cells were CD45RO-negative, positively selected for CCR7, excluding terminally differentiated effector memory CD45RA+ cells. The sequencing sample was made of naive CD8+ T cells from PBMCs. The receptors were sampled from a man younger than 35 in good health. Some clones in this sample may be carry-over from other donors' samples.

The chain has TRBV6-5 and TRBJ1-1, with unresolved D. Trimming cost V 4 bases and J 1 base, with 16 bases left between them. The CDR3 covers 16 residues. The V gene's germline CDR1 is MNHEY and CDR2 SVGAGI. The CDR3 here is CASSWGLAESNTEAFF. The CDR3 DNA follows: TGTGCCAGCAGTTGGGGTCTGGCGGAGTCGAACACTGAAGCTTTCTTT.

V usage is TRBV7-3 and J usage is TRBJ2-1; TRBD1 matches at 12 bases. After removal of 5 bases from V and 4 bases from J, the junction contained 6 bases not matched to a gene. The CDR3 spans 16 residues. The germline V gene has CDR1 SGHTA and CDR2 FQGTGA. CDR3 protein: CASSAGQGAKYNEQFF. CDR3 in DNA: TGTGCCAGCAGCGCGGGACAGGGGGCGAAATACAATGAGCAGTTCTTC. Based on the CDR3 plus reference TRBV7-3 and TRBJ2-1, the full variable domain is GAGVSQTPSNKVTEKGKYVELRCDPISGHTALYWYRQSLGQGPEFLIYFQGTGAADDSGLPNDRFFAVRPEGSVSTLKIQRTERGDSAVYLCASSAGQGAKYNEQFFGPGTRLTVL.

The chain employs TRBV15 and TRBJ2-3, with D possibly TRBD2 on 6 matching bases. V lost 7 bases and J 4 bases, leaving 18 bases between the germline ends. The CDR3 consists of 15 residues. The V gene's germline CDR1 is LNHNV and CDR2 YYDKDF (reference sequence). CDR3 in DNA: TGTGCCACCACCAATAGCCGGGAGAGGGCAGATACGCAGTATTTT. It yields the protein CATTNSRERADTQYF.

The rearrangement uses TRBV9 and TRBJ1-2, with no clear D. From germline, CDR1 is SGDLS and CDR2 YYNGEE. CDR3 length: 15 amino acids. V lost 0 bases and J lost 5, with 14 bases in between. CDR3 amino acids: CASSVGVNPGYGYTF. The CDR3, as DNA: TGTGCCAGCAGCGTAGGGGTAAACCCCGGATATGGCTACACCTTC. The variable domain in full, completed from reference TRBV9 and TRBJ1-2, reads DSGVTQTPKHLITATGQRVTLRCSPRSGDLSVYWYQQSLDQGLQFLIQYYNGEERAKGNILERFSAQQFPDLHSELNLSSLELGDSALYFCASSVGVNPGYGYTFGSGTRLTVV.

J is TRBJ1-4 and V is TRBV30, with 7 bases lining up with TRBD1. The germline V gene encodes CDR1 GTSNPN and CDR2 SVGIG (reference sequence). The CDR3 spans 13 residues. The V and J ends lost 2 bases and 8 bases, in that order; junction bases with no gene match: 5. CDR3 sequence: CAWSSGGGEKLFF. CDR3 DNA: TGTGCCTGGAGTTCAGGGGGTGGGGAAAAACTGTTTTTT.

The chain links TRBV7-9 to TRBJ2-1; D not resolved. CDR1 and CDR2 from the germline V gene are SEHNR and FQNEAQ (reference sequence). With 5 bases removed from V and 0 bases from J, the gap between germline ends came to 11 bases. This CDR3 is 15 amino acids long. DNA of the CDR3: TGTGCCAGCAGCACTCCTGATAACTCCTACAATGAGCAGTTCTTC. Protein product: CASSTPDNSYNEQFF.

This chain connects TRBV28 to TRBJ2-7, with 12 bases fitting TRBD1. The CDR3 has 15 amino acids. Germline CDR1 is MDHEN and CDR2 is SYDVKM. The V gene end was trimmed by 6 bases and the J gene end by 6 bases; junction bases not matched to a gene: 9. CDR3 residues: CASSPPGTGGVEQYF. CDR3 nucleotides: TGTGCCAGCAGCCCCCCCGGGACAGGGGGCGTCGAGCAGTACTTC. Drawing the rest from reference TRBV28 and TRBJ2-7, the complete variable domain is DVKVTQSSRYLVKRTGEKVFLECVQDMDHENMFWYRQDPGLGLRLIYFSYDVKMKEKGDIPEGYSVSREKKERFSLILESASTNQTSMYLCASSPPGTGGVEQYFGPGTRLTVT.

The chain carries TRBV28 and TRBJ2-7, with 9 bases identical to TRBD1. The CDR3 contains 17 residues. Trimming cost V 4 bases and J 1 base; bases outside gene matches: 11. Germline V CDR1 and CDR2: MDHEN, SYDVKM. Written as DNA, the CDR3 is TGTGCCAGCAGTTCGTCATGGGAGGACAGGGGATCCTACGAGCAGTACTTC. Translating gives CASSSSWEDRGSYEQYF.

The genes are TRBV7-9 and TRBJ1-2; no reliable D call. The V end lost 5 bases, the J end lost 6 bases, and 19 bases lay between the germline ends. This CDR3 contains 15 residues. Germline CDR1 is SEHNR and CDR2 is FQNEAQ (reference sequence). CDR3 nucleotides: TGTGCCAGCAGCGGATCAAATCCCAGCCGGGATGGCTACACCTTC. Encoded protein: CASSGSNPSRDGYTF.

This CDR3 reads CASSPKDRANIFGTQYF. DNA of the CDR3: TGTGCCAGCAGTCCAAAGGACAGGGCAAATATTTTCGGGACCCAGTACTTC. The chain carries TRBV7-9 and TRBJ2-5, with 8 bases that match TRBD1. The CDR3 has 17 amino acids. The ends lost 6 bases at V and 7 bases at J; junction bases unmatched: 19. CDR1 is SEHNR, CDR2 FQNEAQ, per germline (reference sequence). The full variable domain, in which reference TRBV7-9 and TRBJ2-5 provide the parts outside the CDR3, is DTGVSQNPRHKITKRGQNVTFRCDPISEHNRLYWYRQTLGQGPEFLTYFQNEAQLEKSRLLSDRFSAERPKGSFSTLEIQRTEQGDSAMYLCASSPKDRANIFGTQYFGPGTRLLVL.

This clone was detected once. V gene TRBV9 combines with J gene TRBJ2-5, with D possibly matching TRBD1 (6 bases). The germline V gene has CDR1 SGDLS and CDR2 YYNGEE. Trimming left V 4 bases short and J 1 base short, with 11 bases between. CDR3 length: 14 residues. The CDR3: CASSLGAVQETQYF. In DNA, the CDR3 is TGTGCCAGCAGCTTGGGGGCCGTCCAAGAGACCCAGTACTTC.

The rearrangement links TRBV29-1 to TRBJ2-5; TRBD1 agrees at 8 bases. V lost 4 bases to trimming and J lost 3 bases; unmatched junction nucleotides: 7. The CDR3 consists of 14 residues. CDR1 SQVTM and CDR2 ANQGSEA come from the germline V gene. The DNA of the CDR3 is TGCAGCGTTGCAGGGGGCGAGTGGGAAGAGACCCAGTACTTC. Protein: CSVAGGEWEETQYF.

The chain carries TRBV7-2 and TRBJ2-3; D is possibly TRBD2 (6 bases). The CDR3 runs to 16 residues. The V and J ends lost 5 bases and 0 bases respectively, with 15 bases between them. The germline gives CDR1 SGHTA, CDR2 FQGNSA. CDR3 residues: CASSPSWTTSTDTQYF. CDR3 bases: TGTGCCAGCAGCCCGAGCTGGACTACTAGCACAGATACGCAGTATTTT.

This clone was counted a single time. The J gene is TRBJ1-5, the V gene TRBV2, with 8 positions matching TRBD1. V trimming: 7 bases; J trimming: 6 bases; junction bases outside the gene matches: 11. The CDR3 runs 15 residues. The germline V gene has CDR1 SNHLY and CDR2 FYNNEI. This CDR3 reads CASTGQDLNGQPQHF. The CDR3 DNA is TGTGCCAGCACGGGACAGGATCTAAATGGTCAGCCCCAGCATTTT.

This chain joins TRBV7-9 and TRBJ2-3; D gene ambiguous. This CDR3 is 12 amino acids long. CDR1 and CDR2 from the germline V gene are SEHNR and FQNEAQ (reference sequence). Trimming removed 9 bases at V and 6 bases at J, with 13 bases between. The DNA for the CDR3 is TGTGCCAGTACCCTCGGCGTTGATACGCAGTATTTT. Translated, it gives CASTLGVDTQYF.

This clone was detected once. This sequence joins TRBV18 and TRBJ2-3; 13 nucleotides match TRBD2. CDR1 KGHSH and CDR2 LQKENI come from the germline V gene. V lost 8 bases to trimming and J lost 0 bases; unmatched junction nucleotides: 8. This CDR3 contains 17 residues. The CDR3 region is CASRHGTSGASTDTQYF. As DNA, the CDR3 is TGTGCCAGCAGACATGGGACTAGCGGGGCCAGCACAGATACGCAGTATTTT.

The V gene is TRBV4-1, the J gene TRBJ2-3, with D unclear. Looked up from germline, CDR1 is MGHRA and CDR2 is YSYEKL. With 4 bases removed from V and 6 bases from J, the gap between germline ends came to 5 bases. This CDR3 has 11 residues. In DNA, the CDR3 is TGCGCCAGCAGCCGCCTGGATACGCAGTATTTT. Translation: CASSRLDTQYF.

Concerning this clone: Other DNA sequences in this specimen translate into the identical CDR3. The rearrangement uses TRBV6-5 and TRBJ1-2; 7 positions agree with TRBD1. V trimming: 6 bases; J trimming: 8 bases; junction bases outside the gene matches: 3. Looked up from germline, CDR1 is MNHEY and CDR2 is SVGAGI. This CDR3 is built from 11 residues. In DNA form, the CDR3 reads TGTGCCAGCAGCGACAGGGTGGGCTACACCTTC. It specifies CASSDRVGYTF.

The chain combines TRBV19 with TRBJ2-7, with D maybe TRBD1 (6 bases). V was shortened by 6 bases and J by 2 bases, with 17 bases between the two germline ends. The CDR3 totals 15 residues. CDR1 and CDR2 (germline): LNHDA, SQIVND (reference sequence). This chain's CDR3 is CASRQNRDNPYEQYF. The CDR3 nucleotides are TGTGCCAGTAGACAAAACCGGGACAACCCCTACGAGCAGTACTTC.